This T cell receptor beta chain was sequenced for a study of CD8 T cells in ankylosing spondylitis. General study findings and limits: Certain motif variants had earlier been reported in reactive arthritis synovial fluid and blood. Within ankylosing spondylitis blood, a TCR beta motif made up of eight or nine highly homologous variants appeared to be characteristic. It was reported that disease-linked clones were significantly enriched in matched ankylosing spondylitis synovial fluid.

On this clonotype itself: Its antigen is undetermined.

Generation of TCR beta libraries employed quantitative 5'-RACE incorporating molecular barcodes. Each CDR3 protein is one row after TCRdb ran MiXCR on the 5' RACE reads. Of 250,000 to 350,000 distinct CDR3 sequences in the sample, 20% were seen once. With 1 base removed from V and 6 bases from J, the gap between germline ends came to 4 bases. The CDR3 is made up of 12 amino acids. V usage is TRBV12-3 or TRBV12-4 and J usage is TRBJ2-1; D unclear. The clonotype originates from a male donor with ankylosing spondylitis or in good health (not recorded which). The sequenced sample was blood, either unsorted or a sorted T cell fraction (not recorded which). Here the CDR3 reads CASSLVSNEQFF. The CDR3 DNA sequence: TGTGCCAGCAGTTTAGTTAGCAATGAGCAGTTCTTC.